This T cell receptor (beta chain) was documented in a study of T cells in Graves' hyperthyroidism and ophthalmopathy. Study-wide findings and caveats: Also found in blood were most expanded thyroid clonotypes above 0.001. With a median lead of approximately 6.4 months before onset, the model predicted ophthalmopathy.

This clonotype was detected ten times or more. Its matching antigen is unknown. The CDR3 is 15 amino acids. V shed 4 bases and J shed 6 bases, with 17 bases lying between them. Germline assignment: CDR1 KGHDR and CDR2 SFDVKD. These patients, aged 18 to 65, had recently diagnosed hyperthyroidism lasting under 2 months. Investigators excluded patients with uncontrolled infection, other autoimmune disease, pregnancy or lactation. Amplified regions were TCR beta CDR3 sequences from RNA transcripts. During a first-round RT-PCR of the TCR CDR3, the HTBI primer set was used. TCRdb re-called the multiplex PCR reads through MiXCR, storing one row per CDR3 protein. The sample consists of about 350,000 distinct CDR3 sequences, approximately 19% of them appearing once.

The chain links TRBV24-1 to TRBJ1-2, with D unclear. The sequenced sample consisted of blood. The receptor's source is a woman under 30 with Graves' hyperthyroidism. CDR3 residues: CATSDSDPRRHGYTF. The CDR3 nucleotides read TGTGCCACCAGTGACTCGGACCCCCGCCGGCATGGCTACACCTTC.